This entry concerns a single TCR beta chain. Its target is not known. The data were obtained in a study of shared clonotypes between healthy human individuals. Findings of the study overall: A limitation of the genetic and exposure-history diversity represented arose from few donors. A few donors showed sharing of around 5.3% of naive CD4 clonotypes.

The CDR3 loop spans 16 amino acids. Trimming took off 3 bases at V and 0 bases at J, with 12 bases between the two ends. The germline gives CDR1 MNHNS, CDR2 SASEGT. Libraries were prepared by immunoSEQ multiplex PCR; TCRdb keeps only in-frame clonotypes and omits some of them. The sample lists nearly 1 million clones, approximately 76% occurring once. The chain couples TRBV6-1 to TRBJ1-3; D is unclear. The clonotype was recovered from a man between 18 and 35 years old in good health. Sequenced material: memory CD4+ T cells sorted from blood. Subset of the sample: CD45RA-negative fraction. The chain's CDR3 is CASSDSATRSGNTIYF. The CDR3 DNA is TGTGCCAGCAGTGATTCGGCAACCCGCTCTGGAAACACCATATATTTT.